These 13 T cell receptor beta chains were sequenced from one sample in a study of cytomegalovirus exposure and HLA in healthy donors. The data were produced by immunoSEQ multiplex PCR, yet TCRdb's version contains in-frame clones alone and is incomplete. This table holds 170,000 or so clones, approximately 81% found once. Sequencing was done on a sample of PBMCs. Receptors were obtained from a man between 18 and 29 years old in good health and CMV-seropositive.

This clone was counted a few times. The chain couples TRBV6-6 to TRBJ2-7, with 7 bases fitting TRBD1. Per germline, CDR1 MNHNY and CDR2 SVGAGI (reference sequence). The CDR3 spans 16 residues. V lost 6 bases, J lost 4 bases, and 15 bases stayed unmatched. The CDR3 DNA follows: TGTGCCAGCAGCATGGTCTCGGGACAGCAACCTTACGAGCAGTACTTC. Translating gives CASSMVSGQQPYEQYF.

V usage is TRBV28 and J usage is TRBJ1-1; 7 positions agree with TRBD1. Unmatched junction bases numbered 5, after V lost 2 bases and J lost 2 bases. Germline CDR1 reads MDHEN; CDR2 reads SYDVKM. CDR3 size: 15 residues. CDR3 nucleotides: TGTGCCAGCAGTTTACCTGACAGGGACAACACTGAAGCTTTCTTT. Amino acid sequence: CASSLPDRDNTEAFF. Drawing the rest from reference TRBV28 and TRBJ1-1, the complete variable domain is DVKVTQSSRYLVKRTGEKVFLECVQDMDHENMFWYRQDPGLGLRLIYFSYDVKMKEKGDIPEGYSVSREKKERFSLILESASTNQTSMYLCASSLPDRDNTEAFFGQGTRLTVV.

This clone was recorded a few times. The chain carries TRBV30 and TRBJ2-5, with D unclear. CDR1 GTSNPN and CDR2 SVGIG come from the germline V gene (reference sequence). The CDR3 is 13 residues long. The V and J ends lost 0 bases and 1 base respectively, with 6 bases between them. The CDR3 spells CAWSVLFQETQYF. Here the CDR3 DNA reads TGTGCCTGGAGTGTTCTATTCCAAGAGACCCAGTACTTC.

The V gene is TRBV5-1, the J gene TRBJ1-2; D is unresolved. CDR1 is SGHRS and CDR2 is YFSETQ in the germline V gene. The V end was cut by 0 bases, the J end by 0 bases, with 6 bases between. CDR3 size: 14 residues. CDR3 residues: CASSLVAANYGYTF. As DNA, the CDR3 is TGCGCCAGCAGCTTGGTTGCAGCTAACTATGGCTACACCTTC.

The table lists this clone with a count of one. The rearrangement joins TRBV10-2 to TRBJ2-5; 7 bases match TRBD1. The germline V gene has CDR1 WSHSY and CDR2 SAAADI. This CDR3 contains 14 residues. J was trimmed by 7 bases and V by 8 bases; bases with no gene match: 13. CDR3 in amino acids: CASWDSNAWGTQYF. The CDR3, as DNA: TGCGCCAGCTGGGACAGTAATGCTTGGGGGACCCAGTACTTC.

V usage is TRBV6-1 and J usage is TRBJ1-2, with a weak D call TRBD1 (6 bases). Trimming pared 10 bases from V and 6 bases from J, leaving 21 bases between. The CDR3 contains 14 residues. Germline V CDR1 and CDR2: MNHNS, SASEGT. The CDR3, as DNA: TGTGCCACTTCCCCCTACAGGGTAGAAGATGGCTACACCTTC. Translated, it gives CATSPYRVEDGYTF.

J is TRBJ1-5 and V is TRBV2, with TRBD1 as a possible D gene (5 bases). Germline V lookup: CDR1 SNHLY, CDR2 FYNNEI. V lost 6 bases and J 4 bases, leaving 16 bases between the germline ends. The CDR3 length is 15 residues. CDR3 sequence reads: CASRAVQGANQPQHF. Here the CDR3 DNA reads TGTGCCAGCAGGGCAGTGCAGGGTGCAAATCAGCCCCAGCATTTT.

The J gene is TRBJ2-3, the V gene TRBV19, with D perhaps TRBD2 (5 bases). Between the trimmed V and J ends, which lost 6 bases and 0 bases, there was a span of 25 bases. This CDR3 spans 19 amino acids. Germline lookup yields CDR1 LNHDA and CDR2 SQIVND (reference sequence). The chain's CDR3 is CASSLVSGLNRASTDTQYF. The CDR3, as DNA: TGTGCCAGTAGCCTAGTGAGCGGCCTGAACCGTGCTAGCACAGATACGCAGTATTTT.

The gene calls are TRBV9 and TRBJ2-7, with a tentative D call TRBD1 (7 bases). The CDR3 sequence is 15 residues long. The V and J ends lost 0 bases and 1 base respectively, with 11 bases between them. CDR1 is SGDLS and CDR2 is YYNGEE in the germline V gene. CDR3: CASSVGGDRSYEQYF. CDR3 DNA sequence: TGTGCCAGCAGCGTAGGGGGGGACAGATCCTACGAGCAGTACTTC.

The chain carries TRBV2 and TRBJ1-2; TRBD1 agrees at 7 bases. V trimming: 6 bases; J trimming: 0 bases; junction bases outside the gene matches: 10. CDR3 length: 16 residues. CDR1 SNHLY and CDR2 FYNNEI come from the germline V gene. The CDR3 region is CASRYGTASPNYGYTF. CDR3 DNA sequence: TGTGCCAGCAGGTATGGGACAGCCTCGCCTAACTATGGCTACACCTTC.

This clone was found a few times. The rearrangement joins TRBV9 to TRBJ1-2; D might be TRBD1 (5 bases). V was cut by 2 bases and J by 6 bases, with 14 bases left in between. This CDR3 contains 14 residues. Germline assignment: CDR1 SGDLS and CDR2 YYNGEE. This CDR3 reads CASSVAGWSNGYTF. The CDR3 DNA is TGTGCCAGCAGCGTGGCAGGGTGGTCTAATGGCTACACCTTC.

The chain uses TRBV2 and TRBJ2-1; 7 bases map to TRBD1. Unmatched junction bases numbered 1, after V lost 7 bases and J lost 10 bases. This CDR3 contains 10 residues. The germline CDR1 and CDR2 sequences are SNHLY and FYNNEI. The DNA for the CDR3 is TGTGCCAGCAAGACAGGGGAGCAGTTCTTC. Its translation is CASKTGEQFF.

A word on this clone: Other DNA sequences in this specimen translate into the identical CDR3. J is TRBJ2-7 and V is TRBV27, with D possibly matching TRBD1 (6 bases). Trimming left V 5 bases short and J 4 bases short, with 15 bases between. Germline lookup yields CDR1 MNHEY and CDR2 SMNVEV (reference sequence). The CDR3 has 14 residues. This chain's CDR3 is CASSLRGHTYEQYF. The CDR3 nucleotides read TGTGCCAGCAGTCTAAGGGGACACACTTACGAGCAGTACTTC.